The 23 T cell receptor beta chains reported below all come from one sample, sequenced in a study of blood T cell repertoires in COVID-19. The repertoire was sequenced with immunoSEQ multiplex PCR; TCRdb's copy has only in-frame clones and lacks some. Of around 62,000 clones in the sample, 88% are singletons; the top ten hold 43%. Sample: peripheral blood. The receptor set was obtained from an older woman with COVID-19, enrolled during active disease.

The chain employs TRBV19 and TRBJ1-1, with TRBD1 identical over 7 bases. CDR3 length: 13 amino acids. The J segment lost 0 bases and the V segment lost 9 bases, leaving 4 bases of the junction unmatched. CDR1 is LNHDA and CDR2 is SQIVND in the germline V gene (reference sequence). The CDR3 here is CASGQVLNTEAFF. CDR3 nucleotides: TGTGCCAGCGGACAGGTATTGAACACTGAAGCTTTCTTT.

The DNA for the CDR3 is TGTGCCAGCAGCCACGGATACAGGGGGCAGGGAGATACGCAGTATTTT. Translating it yields CASSHGYRGQGDTQYF. V usage is TRBV3-1 (or the pseudogene TRBV3-2) and J usage is TRBJ2-3, with 9 bases lining up with TRBD1. Germline V lookup: CDR1 LGHDT, CDR2 YNNKEL (reference sequence). There are 16 residues in the CDR3. V was clipped by 3 bases and J by 5 bases; unmatched bases: 9.

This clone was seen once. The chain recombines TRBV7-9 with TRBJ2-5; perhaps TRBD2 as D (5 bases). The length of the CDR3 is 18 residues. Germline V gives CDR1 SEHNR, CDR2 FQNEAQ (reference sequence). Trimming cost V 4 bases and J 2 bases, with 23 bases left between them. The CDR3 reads CASSWAGGSDLGQETQYF. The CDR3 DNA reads TGTGCCAGCAGCTGGGCAGGTGGTTCGGACTTGGGGCAAGAGACCCAGTACTTC.

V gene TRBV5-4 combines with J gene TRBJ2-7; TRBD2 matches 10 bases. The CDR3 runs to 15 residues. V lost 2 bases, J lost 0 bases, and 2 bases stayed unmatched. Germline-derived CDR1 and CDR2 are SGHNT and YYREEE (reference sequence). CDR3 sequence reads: CASSFGTSDSYEQYF. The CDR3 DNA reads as TGTGCCAGCAGCTTCGGGACTAGCGACTCCTACGAGCAGTACTTC.

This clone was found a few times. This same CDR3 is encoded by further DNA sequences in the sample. CDR3 coding DNA: TGTGCCAGTAGTCGACAGGGGGCCAACGAGCAGTACTTC. This gives the protein CASSRQGANEQYF. J is TRBJ2-7 and V is TRBV19, with 10 nucleotides matching TRBD1. The V and J ends lost 5 bases and 5 bases, in that order; junction bases with no gene match: 3. CDR1 and CDR2 (germline): LNHDA, SQIVND (reference sequence). This CDR3 contains 13 residues.

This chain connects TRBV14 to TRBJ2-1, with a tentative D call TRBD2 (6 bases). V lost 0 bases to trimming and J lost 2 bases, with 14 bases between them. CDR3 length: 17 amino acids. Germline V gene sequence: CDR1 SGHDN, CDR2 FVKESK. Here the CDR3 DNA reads TGTGCCAGCAGCCAAGAGGTATTGGTAGCGGCCTACAATGAGCAGTTCTTC. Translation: CASSQEVLVAAYNEQFF.

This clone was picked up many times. CDR3 sequence reads: CASSLEGTESTRGFEQYF. CDR3 coding DNA: TGCGCCAGCAGCTTGGAGGGGACAGAGTCCACCCGGGGGTTCGAGCAGTACTTC. The J gene is TRBJ2-7, the V gene TRBV5-1; a possible D gene is TRBD1 (7 bases). The CDR3 is 18 residues long. CDR1 and CDR2 (germline): SGHRS, YFSETQ. V was trimmed by 0 bases and J by 6 bases, leaving 25 bases between them. Drawing the rest from reference TRBV5-1 and TRBJ2-7, the complete variable domain is KAGVTQTPRYLIKTRGQQVTLSCSPISGHRSVSWYQQTPGQGLQFLFEYFSETQRNKGNFPGRFSGRQFSNSRSEMNVSTLELGDSALYLCASSLEGTESTRGFEQYFGPGTRLTVT.

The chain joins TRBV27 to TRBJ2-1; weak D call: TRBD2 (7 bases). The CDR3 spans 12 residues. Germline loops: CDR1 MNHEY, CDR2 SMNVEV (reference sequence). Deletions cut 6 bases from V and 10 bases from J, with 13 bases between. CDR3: CASRGGAKEQFF. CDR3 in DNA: TGTGCCAGCAGAGGGGGGGCTAAGGAGCAGTTCTTC.

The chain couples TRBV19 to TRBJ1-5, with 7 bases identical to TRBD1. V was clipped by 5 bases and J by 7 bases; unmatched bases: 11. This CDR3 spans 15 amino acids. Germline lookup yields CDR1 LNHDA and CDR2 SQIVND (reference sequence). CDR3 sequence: CASSSAIQGNQPQHF. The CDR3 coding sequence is TGTGCCAGTAGTTCCGCGATACAGGGGAACCAGCCCCAGCATTTT.

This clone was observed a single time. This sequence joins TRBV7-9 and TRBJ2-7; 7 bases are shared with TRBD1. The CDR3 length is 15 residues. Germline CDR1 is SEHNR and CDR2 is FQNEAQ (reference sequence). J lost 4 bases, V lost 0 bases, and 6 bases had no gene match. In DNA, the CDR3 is TGTGCCAGCAGCTTAGCCCCAAAGGGGGCTTACGAGCAGTACTTC. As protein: CASSLAPKGAYEQYF.

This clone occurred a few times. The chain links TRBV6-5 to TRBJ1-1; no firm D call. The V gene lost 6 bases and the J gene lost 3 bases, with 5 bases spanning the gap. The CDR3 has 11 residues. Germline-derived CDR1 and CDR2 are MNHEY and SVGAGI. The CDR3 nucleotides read TGTGCCAGCAGATATGACACTGAAGCTTTCTTT. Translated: CASRYDTEAFF.

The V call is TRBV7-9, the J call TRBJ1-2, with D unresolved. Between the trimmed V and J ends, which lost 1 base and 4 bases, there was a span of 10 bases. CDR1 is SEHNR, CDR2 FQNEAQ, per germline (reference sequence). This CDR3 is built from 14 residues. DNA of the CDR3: TGTGCCAGCAGCTTAGGCGAGTCCTTCTATGGCTACACCTTC. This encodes CASSLGESFYGYTF.

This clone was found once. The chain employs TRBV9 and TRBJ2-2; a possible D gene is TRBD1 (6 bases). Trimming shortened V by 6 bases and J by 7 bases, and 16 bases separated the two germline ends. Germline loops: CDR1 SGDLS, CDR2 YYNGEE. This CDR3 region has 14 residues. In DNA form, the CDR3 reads TGTGCCAGCACCCACGGGGCGGACAGCGGGGAGCTGTTTTTT. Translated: CASTHGADSGELFF.

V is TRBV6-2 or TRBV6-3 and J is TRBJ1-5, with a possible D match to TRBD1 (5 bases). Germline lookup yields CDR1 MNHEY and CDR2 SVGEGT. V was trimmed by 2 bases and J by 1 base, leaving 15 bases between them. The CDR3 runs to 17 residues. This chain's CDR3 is CASSYDGQGLSNQPQHF. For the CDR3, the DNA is TGTGCCAGCAGTTACGATGGGCAGGGCTTAAGCAATCAGCCCCAGCATTTT.

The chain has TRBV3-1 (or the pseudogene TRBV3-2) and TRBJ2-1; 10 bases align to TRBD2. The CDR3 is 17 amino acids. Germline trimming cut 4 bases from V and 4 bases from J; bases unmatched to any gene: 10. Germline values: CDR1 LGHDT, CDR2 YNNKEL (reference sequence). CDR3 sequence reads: CASSLIRTSGAYNEQFF. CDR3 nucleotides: TGTGCCAGCAGCCTCATAAGAACTAGCGGGGCGTACAATGAGCAGTTCTTC.

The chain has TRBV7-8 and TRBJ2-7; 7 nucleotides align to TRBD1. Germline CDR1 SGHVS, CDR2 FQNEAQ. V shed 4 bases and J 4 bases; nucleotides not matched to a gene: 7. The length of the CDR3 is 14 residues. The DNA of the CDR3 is TGTGCCAGCAGCTCACGACAGGGACGTTACGAGCAGTACTTC. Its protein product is CASSSRQGRYEQYF.

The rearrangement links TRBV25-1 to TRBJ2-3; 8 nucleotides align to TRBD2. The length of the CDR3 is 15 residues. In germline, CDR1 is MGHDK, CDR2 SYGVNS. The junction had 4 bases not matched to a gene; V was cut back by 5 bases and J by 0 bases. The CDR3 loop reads CASSPSGLSTDTQYF. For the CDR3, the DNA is TGTGCCAGCAGTCCTAGCGGGCTTAGCACAGATACGCAGTATTTT.

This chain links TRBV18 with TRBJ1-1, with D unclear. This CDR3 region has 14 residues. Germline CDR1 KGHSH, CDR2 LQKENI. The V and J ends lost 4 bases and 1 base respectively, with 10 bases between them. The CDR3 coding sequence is TGTGCCAGCTCACTCAGCGGGCCGAACACTGAAGCTTTCTTT. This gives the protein CASSLSGPNTEAFF.

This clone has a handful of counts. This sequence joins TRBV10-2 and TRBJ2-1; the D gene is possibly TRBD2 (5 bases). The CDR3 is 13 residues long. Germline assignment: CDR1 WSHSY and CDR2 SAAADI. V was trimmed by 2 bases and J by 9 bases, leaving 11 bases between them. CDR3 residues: CASSETLAGEQFF. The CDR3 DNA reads TGCGCCAGCAGTGAGACACTGGCGGGTGAGCAGTTCTTC.

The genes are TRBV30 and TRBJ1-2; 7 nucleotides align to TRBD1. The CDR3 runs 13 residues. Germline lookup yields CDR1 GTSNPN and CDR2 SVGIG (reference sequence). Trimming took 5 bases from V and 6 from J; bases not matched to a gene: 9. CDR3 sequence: CAWAQGYGDGYTF. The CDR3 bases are TGTGCCTGGGCACAGGGGTACGGAGATGGCTACACCTTC.

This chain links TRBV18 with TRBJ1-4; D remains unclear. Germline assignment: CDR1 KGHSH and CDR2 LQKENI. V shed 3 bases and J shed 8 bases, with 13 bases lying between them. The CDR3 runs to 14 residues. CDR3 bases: TGTGCCAGCTCACCTGAGGGCCAGCGGGAAAAACTGTTTTTT. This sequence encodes CASSPEGQREKLFF.

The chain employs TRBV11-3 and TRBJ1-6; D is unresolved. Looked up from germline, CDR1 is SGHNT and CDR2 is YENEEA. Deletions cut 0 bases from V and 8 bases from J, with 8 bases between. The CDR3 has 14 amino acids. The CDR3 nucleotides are TGTGCCAGCAGCTTAGAAGGAGGCTATTCACCCCTCCACTTT. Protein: CASSLEGGYSPLHF.

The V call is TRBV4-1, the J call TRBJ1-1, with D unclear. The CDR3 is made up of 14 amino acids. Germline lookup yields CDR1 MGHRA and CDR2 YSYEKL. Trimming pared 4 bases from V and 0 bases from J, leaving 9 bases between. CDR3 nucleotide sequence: TGCGCCAGCAGCCCCTCCCGGGTGAACACTGAAGCTTTCTTT. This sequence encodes CASSPSRVNTEAFF.